The clone carrying this TCR beta chain was seen ten or more times. Antigen: not known. With molecular barcodes, quantitative 5'-RACE was used to make the TCR beta libraries. Each CDR3 protein is one row after TCRdb ran MiXCR on the 5' RACE reads. The table records some 100,000 distinct CDR3 sequences, around 8.3% of them present only once. The data originate from a study of CD8 T cells in ankylosing spondylitis. Overall study findings and caveats: Disease-linked clones reportedly concentrated significantly in matched ankylosing spondylitis synovial fluid. Disease-linked clones were found to be CD8+ and relatively rare in peripheral blood. Prior work had noted some motif variants in reactive arthritis blood and synovial fluid. It appeared that ankylosing spondylitis blood was characterized by a TCR beta motif of under ten highly homologous variants.

Per germline, CDR1 SNHLY and CDR2 FYNNEI. The CDR3 contains 20 residues. The ends lost 2 bases at V and 2 bases at J; junction bases unmatched: 18. The source of this sequence is a male donor with ankylosing spondylitis. Sample: blood, either unsorted or a sorted T cell fraction (not recorded which). The V call is TRBV2, the J call TRBJ1-1; the match to TRBD1 covers 9 bases. The CDR3 DNA follows: TGTGCCAGCAGTGAAATATTAGAGACAGGGGGTCAGTGGGAAAACACTGAAGCTTTCTTT. Translating gives CASSEILETGGQWENTEAFF.